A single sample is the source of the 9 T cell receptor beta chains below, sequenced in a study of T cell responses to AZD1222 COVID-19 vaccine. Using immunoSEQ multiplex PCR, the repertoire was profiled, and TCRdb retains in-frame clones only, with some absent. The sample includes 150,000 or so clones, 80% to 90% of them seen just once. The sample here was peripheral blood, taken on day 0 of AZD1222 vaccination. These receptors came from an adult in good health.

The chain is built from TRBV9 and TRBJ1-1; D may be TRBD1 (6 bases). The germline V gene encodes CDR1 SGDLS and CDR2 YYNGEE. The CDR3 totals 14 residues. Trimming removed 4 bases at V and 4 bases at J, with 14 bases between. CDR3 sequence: CASSRGSPGTEAFF. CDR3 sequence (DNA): TGTGCCAGCAGCAGGGGGAGCCCGGGCACTGAAGCTTTCTTT.

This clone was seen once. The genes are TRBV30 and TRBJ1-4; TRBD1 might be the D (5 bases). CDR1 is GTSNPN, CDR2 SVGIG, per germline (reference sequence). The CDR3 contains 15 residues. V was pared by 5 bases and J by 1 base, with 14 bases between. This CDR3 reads CAWSAGPGTNEKLFF. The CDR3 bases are TGTGCCTGGTCGGCAGGGCCTGGAACTAATGAAAAACTGTTTTTT. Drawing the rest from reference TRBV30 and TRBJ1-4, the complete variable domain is SQTIHQWPATLVQPVGSPLSLECTVEGTSNPNLYWYRQAAGRGLQLLFYSVGIGQISSEVPQNLSASRPQDRQFILSSKKLLLSDSGFYLCAWSAGPGTNEKLFFGSGTQLSVL.

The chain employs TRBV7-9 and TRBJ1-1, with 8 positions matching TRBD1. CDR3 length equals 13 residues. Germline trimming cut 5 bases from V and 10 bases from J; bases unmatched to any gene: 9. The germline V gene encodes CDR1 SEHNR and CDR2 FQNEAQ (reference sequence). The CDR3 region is CASSPGQGAGAFF. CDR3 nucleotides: TGTGCCAGCAGCCCAGGACAGGGCGCGGGAGCTTTCTTT.

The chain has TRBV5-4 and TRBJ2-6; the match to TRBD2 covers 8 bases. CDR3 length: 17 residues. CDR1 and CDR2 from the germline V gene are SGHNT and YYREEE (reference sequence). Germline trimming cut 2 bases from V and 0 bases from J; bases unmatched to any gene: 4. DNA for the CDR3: TGTGCCAGCAGCTTTGGCGGGAGGAGCTCTGGGGCCAACGTCCTGACTTTC. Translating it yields CASSFGGRSSGANVLTF. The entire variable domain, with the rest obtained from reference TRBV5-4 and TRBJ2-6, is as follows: ETGVTQSPTHLIKTRGQQVTLRCSSQSGHNTVSWYQQALGQGPQFIFQYYREEENGRGNFPPRFSGLQFPNYSSELNVNALELDDSALYLCASSFGGRSSGANVLTFGAGSRLTVL.

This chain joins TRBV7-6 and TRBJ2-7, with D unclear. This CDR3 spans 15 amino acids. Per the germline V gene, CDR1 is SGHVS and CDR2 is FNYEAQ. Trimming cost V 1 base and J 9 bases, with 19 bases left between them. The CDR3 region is CASSLDAANIIGQYF. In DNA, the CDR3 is TGTGCCAGCAGCTTAGACGCAGCTAACATAATCGGGCAGTACTTC.

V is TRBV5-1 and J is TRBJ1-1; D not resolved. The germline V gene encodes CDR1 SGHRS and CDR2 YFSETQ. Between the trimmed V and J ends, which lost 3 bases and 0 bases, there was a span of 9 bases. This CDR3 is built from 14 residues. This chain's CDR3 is CASSWTGLNTEAFF. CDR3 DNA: TGCGCCAGCAGCTGGACTGGCCTGAACACTGAAGCTTTCTTT.

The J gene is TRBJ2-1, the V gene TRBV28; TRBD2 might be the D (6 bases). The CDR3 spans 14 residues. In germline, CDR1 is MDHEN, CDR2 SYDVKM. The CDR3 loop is CAAGGKIETGEQFF. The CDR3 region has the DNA TGTGCGGCGGGCGGGAAAATCGAAACGGGGGAGCAGTTCTTC. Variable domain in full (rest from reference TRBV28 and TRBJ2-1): DVKVTQSSRYLVKRTGEKVFLECVQDMDHENMFWYRQDPGLGLRLIYFSYDVKMKEKGDIPEGYSVSREKKERFSLILESASTNQTSMYLCAAGGKIETGEQFFGPGTRLTVL.

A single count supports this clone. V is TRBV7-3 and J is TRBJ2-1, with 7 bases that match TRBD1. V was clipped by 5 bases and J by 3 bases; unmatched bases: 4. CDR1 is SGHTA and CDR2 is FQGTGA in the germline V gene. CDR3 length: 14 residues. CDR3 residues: CASSLGTDYNEQFF. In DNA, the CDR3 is TGTGCCAGCAGCCTCGGGACAGACTACAATGAGCAGTTCTTC.

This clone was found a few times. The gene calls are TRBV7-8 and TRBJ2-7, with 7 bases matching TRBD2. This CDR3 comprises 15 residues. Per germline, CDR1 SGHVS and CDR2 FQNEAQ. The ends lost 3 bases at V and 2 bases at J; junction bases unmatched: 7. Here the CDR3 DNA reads TGTGCCAGCAGCTTGATGGGCAGCGGGACCTACGAGCAGTACTTC. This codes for CASSLMGSGTYEQYF.